This T cell receptor (beta chain) came from a study of Ad26.COV2.S vaccination and SARS-CoV-2 variants. Study summary: Intramuscular Ad26.COV2.S doses were given once or twice, 56 days apart.

Turning to this clone: Its antigen is unidentified.

Sequencing used immunoSEQ multiplex PCR; TCRdb keeps in-frame clones, though not all of them. The sample yields hundreds of thousands of clones, 80% to 90% seen once. Treatment indicated: around 19 received Ad26.COV2.S at low or high dose, single or two shots; 5 received placebo; per-sample allocation not given. Sampling took place 63 days after the first vaccine or placebo injection. Whole-study results and caveats: TCR breadth and depth analyses may have underestimated total T cell responses.

The sample consisted of peripheral blood, taken in a trial of Ad26.COV2.S vaccine versus placebo. The receptor was derived from a person between 18 and 65 years old who received the Ad26.COV2.S COVID-19 vaccine or a placebo.

Written as DNA, the CDR3 is TGTGCCATCAAAGGGCACCCTGCGAACACTGAAGCTTTCTTT. This sequence encodes CAIKGHPANTEAFF. The V call is TRBV10-3, the J call TRBJ1-1; no definite D call. This CDR3 is built from 14 residues. Germline V gene data show CDR1 as ENHRY and CDR2 as SYGVKD. V was cut by 7 bases and J by 1 base, with 13 bases left in between.